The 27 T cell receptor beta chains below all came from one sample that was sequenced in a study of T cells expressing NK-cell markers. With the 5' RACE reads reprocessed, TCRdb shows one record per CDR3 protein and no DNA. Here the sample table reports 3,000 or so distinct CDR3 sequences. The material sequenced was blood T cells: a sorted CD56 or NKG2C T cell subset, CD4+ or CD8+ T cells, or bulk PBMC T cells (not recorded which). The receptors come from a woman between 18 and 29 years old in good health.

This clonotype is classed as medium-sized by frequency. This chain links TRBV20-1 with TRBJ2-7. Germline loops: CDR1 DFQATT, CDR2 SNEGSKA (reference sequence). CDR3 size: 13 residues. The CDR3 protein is CSARGAADYEQYF.

The CDR3 reads CASSDSSSGNTIYF. The genes are TRBV18 and TRBJ1-3. The CDR3 sequence is 14 residues long. CDR1 is KGHSH and CDR2 is LQKENI in the germline V gene.

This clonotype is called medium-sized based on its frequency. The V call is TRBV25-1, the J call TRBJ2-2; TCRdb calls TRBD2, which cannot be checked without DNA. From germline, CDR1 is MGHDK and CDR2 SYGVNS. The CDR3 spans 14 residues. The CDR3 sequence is CASYKGPNTGELFF.

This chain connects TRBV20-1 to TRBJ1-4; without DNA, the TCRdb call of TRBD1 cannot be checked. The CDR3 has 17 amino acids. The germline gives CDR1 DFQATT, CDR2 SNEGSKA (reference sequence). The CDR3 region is CSARDMGQGTPNEKLFF.

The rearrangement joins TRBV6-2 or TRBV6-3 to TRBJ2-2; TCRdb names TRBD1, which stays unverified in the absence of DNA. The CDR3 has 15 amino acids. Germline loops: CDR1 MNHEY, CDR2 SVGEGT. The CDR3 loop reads CASSRLRGEVEELFF.

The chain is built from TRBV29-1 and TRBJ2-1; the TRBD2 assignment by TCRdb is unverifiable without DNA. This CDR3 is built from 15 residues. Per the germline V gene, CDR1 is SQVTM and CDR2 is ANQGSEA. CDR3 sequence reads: CSVSTSAEIYNEQFF.

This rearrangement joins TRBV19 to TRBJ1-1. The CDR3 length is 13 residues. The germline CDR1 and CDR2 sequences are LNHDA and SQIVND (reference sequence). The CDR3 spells CASSIDVNTEAFF.

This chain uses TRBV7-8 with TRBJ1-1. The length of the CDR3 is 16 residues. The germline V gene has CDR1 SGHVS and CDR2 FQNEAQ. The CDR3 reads CASSLGPLRGYTEAFF.

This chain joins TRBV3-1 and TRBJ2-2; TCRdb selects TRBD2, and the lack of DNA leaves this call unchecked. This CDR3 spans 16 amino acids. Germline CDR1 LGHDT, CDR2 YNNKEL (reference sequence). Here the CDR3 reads CASSPERDANTGELFF.

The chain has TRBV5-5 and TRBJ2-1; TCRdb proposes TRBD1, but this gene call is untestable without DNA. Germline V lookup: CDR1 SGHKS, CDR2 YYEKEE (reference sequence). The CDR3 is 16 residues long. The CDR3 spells CASSLVQGSTYNEQFF.

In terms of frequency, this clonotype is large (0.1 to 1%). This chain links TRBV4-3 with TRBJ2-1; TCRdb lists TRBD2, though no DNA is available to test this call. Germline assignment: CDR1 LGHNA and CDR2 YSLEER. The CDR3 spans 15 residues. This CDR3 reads CASSQVRESSNEQFF.

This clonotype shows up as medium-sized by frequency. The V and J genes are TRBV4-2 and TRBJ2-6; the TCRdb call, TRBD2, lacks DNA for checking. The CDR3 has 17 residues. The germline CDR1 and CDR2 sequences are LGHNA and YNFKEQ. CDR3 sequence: CASSQGNSPSGANVLTF.

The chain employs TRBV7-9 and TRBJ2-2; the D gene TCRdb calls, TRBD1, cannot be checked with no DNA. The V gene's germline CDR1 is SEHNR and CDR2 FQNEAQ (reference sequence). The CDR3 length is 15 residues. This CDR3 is CASSTGQGDTGELFF.

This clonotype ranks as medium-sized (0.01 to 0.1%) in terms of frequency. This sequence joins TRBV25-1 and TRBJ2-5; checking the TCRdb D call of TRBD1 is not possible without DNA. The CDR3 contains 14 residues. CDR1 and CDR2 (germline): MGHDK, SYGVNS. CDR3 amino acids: CASSEGRVSETQYF.

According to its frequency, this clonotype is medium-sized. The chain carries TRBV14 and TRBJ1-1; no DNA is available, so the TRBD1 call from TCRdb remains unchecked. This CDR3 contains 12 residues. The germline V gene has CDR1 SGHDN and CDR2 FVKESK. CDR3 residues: CASSQNRQGAFF.

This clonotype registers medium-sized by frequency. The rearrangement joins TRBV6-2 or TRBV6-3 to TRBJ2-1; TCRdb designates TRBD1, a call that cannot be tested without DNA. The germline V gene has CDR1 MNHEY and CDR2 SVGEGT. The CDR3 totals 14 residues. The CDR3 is CASQKGQEFGEQFF.

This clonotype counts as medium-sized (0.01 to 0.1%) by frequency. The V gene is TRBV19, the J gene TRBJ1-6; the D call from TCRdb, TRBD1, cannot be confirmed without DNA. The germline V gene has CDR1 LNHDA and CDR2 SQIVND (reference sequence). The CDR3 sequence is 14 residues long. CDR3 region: CASSGQGDNSPLHF.

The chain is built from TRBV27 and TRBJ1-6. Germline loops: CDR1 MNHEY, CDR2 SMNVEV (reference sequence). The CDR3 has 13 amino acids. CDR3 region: CASSLARNSPLHF.

The CDR3 is CASSYKNRGMNTEAFF. The J gene is TRBJ1-1, the V gene TRBV12-3 or TRBV12-4; TCRdb indicates TRBD1, and absent DNA this call remains unverified. The CDR3 loop spans 16 amino acids.

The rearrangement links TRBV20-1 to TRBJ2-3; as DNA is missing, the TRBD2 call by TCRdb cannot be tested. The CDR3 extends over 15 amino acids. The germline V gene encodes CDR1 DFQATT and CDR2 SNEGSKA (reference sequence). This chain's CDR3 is CSARGLAGGIDTQYF.

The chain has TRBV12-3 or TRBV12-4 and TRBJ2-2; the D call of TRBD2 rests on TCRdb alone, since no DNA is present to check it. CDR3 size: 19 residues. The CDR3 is CASSLVSYSPKKGTGELFF.

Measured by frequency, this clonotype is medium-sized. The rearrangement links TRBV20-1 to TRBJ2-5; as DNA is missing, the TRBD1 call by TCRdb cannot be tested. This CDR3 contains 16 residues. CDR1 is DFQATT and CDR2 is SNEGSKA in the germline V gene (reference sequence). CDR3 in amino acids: CSARSQAGGFLETQYF.

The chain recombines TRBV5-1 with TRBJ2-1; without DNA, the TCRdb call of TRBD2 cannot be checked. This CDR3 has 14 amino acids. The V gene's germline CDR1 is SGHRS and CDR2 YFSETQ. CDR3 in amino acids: CASRGLAGNNEQFF.

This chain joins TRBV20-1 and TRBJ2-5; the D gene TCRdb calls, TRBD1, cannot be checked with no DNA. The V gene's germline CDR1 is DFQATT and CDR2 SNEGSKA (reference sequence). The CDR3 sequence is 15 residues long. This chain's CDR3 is CSASPLGTDHGTQYF.

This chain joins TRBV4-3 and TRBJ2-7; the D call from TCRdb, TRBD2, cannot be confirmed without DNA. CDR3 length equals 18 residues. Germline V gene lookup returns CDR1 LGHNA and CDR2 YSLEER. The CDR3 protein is CASSQDWTSGSVGYEQYF.

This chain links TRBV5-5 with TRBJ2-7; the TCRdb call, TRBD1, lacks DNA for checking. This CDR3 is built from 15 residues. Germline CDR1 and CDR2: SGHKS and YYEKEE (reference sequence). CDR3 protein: CASSLKGWGKNEQYF.

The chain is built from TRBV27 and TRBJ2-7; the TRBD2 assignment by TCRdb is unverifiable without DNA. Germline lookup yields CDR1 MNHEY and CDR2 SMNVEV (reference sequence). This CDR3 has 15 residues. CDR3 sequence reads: CASSYSGLAAYEQYF.